Below are 7 T cell receptor beta chains sequenced from a single sample in a study of cytomegalovirus exposure and HLA in healthy donors. Clones were read by immunoSEQ multiplex PCR, and TCRdb kept only the in-frame ones, dropping some. The table lists roughly 250,000 clones, about 90% of them singletons. Specimen: PBMCs. These receptors were obtained from a woman aged 30 to 39 in good health and CMV-seropositive.

The chain joins TRBV28 to TRBJ1-1; 8 bases are a match to TRBD1. CDR1 and CDR2 from the germline V gene are MDHEN and SYDVKM. The length of the CDR3 is 13 residues. J gave up 7 bases and V 6 bases, and 7 bases lay outside the gene matches. The CDR3 protein is CASSPWDRLEAFF. In DNA form, the CDR3 reads TGTGCCAGCAGCCCATGGGACAGGCTTGAAGCTTTCTTT.

The chain employs TRBV2 and TRBJ2-2; tentative D call: TRBD1 (6 bases). In germline, CDR1 is SNHLY, CDR2 FYNNEI. Trimming left V 5 bases short and J 5 bases short, with 15 bases between. CDR3 length: 15 residues. CDR3 protein: CASSRVRGGTGELFF. The CDR3 DNA is TGTGCCAGCAGTAGGGTCAGGGGCGGAACCGGGGAGCTGTTTTTT.

This chain's CDR3 is CASSLGYRRREQYF. The CDR3 DNA is TGTGCCAGCAGTTTAGGGTATAGGCGGCGCGAGCAGTACTTC. The J gene is TRBJ2-7, the V gene TRBV28; no firm D call. CDR3 length: 14 residues. Trimming shortened V by 2 bases and J by 6 bases, and 14 bases separated the two germline ends. Germline CDR1 MDHEN, CDR2 SYDVKM.

This sequence joins TRBV5-1 and TRBJ2-3; a weak D match, TRBD2 (6 bases). Trimming removed 4 bases from V and 2 bases from J, with 17 bases in between. CDR1 is SGHRS, CDR2 YFSETQ, per germline. This CDR3 contains 16 residues. CDR3 coding DNA: TGCGCCAGCAGCCTAATATTTAGCGGAACCACAGATACGCAGTATTTT. It yields the protein CASSLIFSGTTDTQYF.

The chain has TRBV18 and TRBJ2-6; a weak D match, TRBD2 (6 bases). Germline V lookup: CDR1 KGHSH, CDR2 LQKENI. V dropped 2 bases and J dropped 0 bases, with 17 bases sitting between them. This CDR3 has 19 residues. CDR3 coding DNA: TGTGCCAGCTCACCATATATCGGGGGAGAGACCTCTGGGGCCAACGTCCTGACTTTC. Residues: CASSPYIGGETSGANVLTF.

Note on this clone: Distinct nucleotide sequences in the sample also encode this CDR3. The rearrangement joins TRBV9 to TRBJ2-1, with 14 positions matching TRBD2. Trimming cost V 2 bases and J 6 bases; bases outside gene matches: 1. The CDR3 runs to 15 residues. Germline-derived CDR1 and CDR2 are SGDLS and YYNGEE. The CDR3 region is CASSVGTSGSNEQFF. CDR3 DNA: TGTGCCAGCAGCGTGGGGACTAGCGGGAGCAATGAGCAGTTCTTC.

The chain couples TRBV5-1 to TRBJ2-7; D might be TRBD1 (7 bases). CDR1 is SGHRS, CDR2 YFSETQ, per germline. CDR3 length: 15 residues. The V and J ends lost 0 bases and 4 bases respectively, with 14 bases between them. Written as DNA, the CDR3 is TGCGCCAGCAGCTTGGATCGCAGGGGGACTTACGAGCAGTACTTC. This codes for CASSLDRRGTYEQYF.